Below, one T cell receptor beta chain is given with its context. Its antigen is unidentified. This sample stems from a study of human T cells and chemical hapten exposure. As for the study in general: The study sensitized with 2% DPC on a 2 cm by 2 cm patch of upper inner arm skin. Study conclusions and caveats: Alopecia affected the donors, so their immune response may differ from healthy people's.

Library construction involved attaching unique molecular identifiers to individual cDNA molecules, which allowed quantitative, reproducible TCR counting. Via MiXCR, TCRdb re-called the RACE reads, giving one row per CDR3 protein. The sample yields 95,000 to 150,000 distinct CDR3 sequences, approximately 10% seen once. V dropped 5 bases and J dropped 4 bases, with 28 bases sitting between them. Germline loops: CDR1 SSHAT, CDR2 FNYEAQ (reference sequence). CDR3 length: 19 residues. Indicated time point: patch test 3, about 24 weeks after DPC sensitization. The treatment here: therapeutic diphenylcyclopropenone sensitization with weekly scalp DPC.

This sequence was found in a woman between 45 and 65 years old with alopecia areata. Some clones in this sample may be carry-over from other donors' samples. Sequences were derived from whole blood, sampled in connection with sensitization to the hapten diphenylcyclopropenone (DPC). The gene calls are TRBV7-7 and TRBJ2-3, with D tentatively TRBD2 (6 bases). The CDR3, as DNA: TGTGCCAGCAGCCCCCAAGTCCTTAGCGGCCTCCTCCCCGCAGATACGCAGTATTTT. Translation gives CASSPQVLSGLLPADTQYF.